The clone carrying this TCR beta chain has more than one count but fewer than ten. Its antigen is unidentified. Across 18 months, stable Graves' hyperthyroidism was marked by no progression to ophthalmopathy. The sample originates from a study of T cells in Graves' hyperthyroidism and ophthalmopathy. Study observations and caveats: Separation of ophthalmopathy from stable hyperthyroidism was achieved by a 13 V-J model.

V was pared by 3 bases and J by 9 bases, with 12 bases between. The CDR3 totals 13 residues. The germline V gene encodes CDR1 SGHTA and CDR2 FQGNSA. Amplified TCR beta CDR3 regions came from RNA transcripts. Carried out on the TCR CDR3, a first-round RT-PCR used the HTBI primer set. TCRdb re-analysed the multiplex PCR reads in MiXCR, keeping a single row per CDR3 protein. The repertoire holds around 540,000 distinct CDR3 sequences, with under 60% as singletons. The V gene is TRBV7-2, the J gene TRBJ1-5, with D hard to call. Sample: peripheral blood or thyroid tissue (not recorded which). The origin of this receptor is a woman under 30 with Graves' hyperthyroidism. CDR3 in amino acids: CASSFGGRGPQHF. The CDR3 bases are TGTGCCAGCAGCTTTGGAGGGCGGGGGCCCCAGCATTTT.